A single sample gave rise to the 13 T cell receptor beta chains below, sequenced in a study of T cells in Graves' hyperthyroidism and ophthalmopathy. Amplification yielded TCR beta CDR3 regions, with RNA transcripts as the source. First-round RT-PCR with HTBI primers amplified the TCR CDR3 region. TCRdb recomputed calls from the multiplex PCR reads with MiXCR, one row per CDR3 protein. The data contain under 350,000 distinct CDR3 sequences, about a sixth of them singletons. The sequenced sample was blood. The receptors stem from a woman aged 60-75 years with Graves' ophthalmopathy.

This clonotype occurred a few times. Its ends do not fully match the called genes, so a read error is possible. This chain links TRBV6-2 or TRBV6-3 with TRBJ2-7; 7 positions agree with TRBD2. This CDR3 spans 19 amino acids. CDR1 and CDR2 (germline): MNHEY, SVGEGT. The CDR3 sequence is CANSYSIPITSESSYEQYF. CDR3 DNA: TGTGCCAACAGTTACTCGATACCCATTACTAGCGAGTCTTCCTACGAGCAGTACTTC.

There are many counts of this clonotype. The V gene is TRBV7-2, the J gene TRBJ2-7, with D hard to call. Germline CDR1 reads SGHTA; CDR2 reads FQGNSA. The CDR3 loop spans 15 amino acids. The V end was cut by 2 bases, the J end by 7 bases, with 18 bases between. The chain's CDR3 is CASSLLAQAGDEQYF. The CDR3 coding sequence is TGTGCCAGCAGCTTATTGGCCCAGGCCGGTGATGAGCAGTACTTC. Complete variable domain (other parts from reference TRBV7-2 and TRBJ2-7): GAGVSQSPSNKVTEKGKDVELRCDPISGHTALYWYRQSLGQGLEFLIYFQGNSAPDKSGLPSDRFSAERTGGSVSTLTIQRTQQEDSAVYLCASSLLAQAGDEQYFGPGTRLTVT.

This clonotype came up many times. The rearrangement joins TRBV27 to TRBJ2-5; TRBD2 matches 10 bases. Germline CDR1 and CDR2: MNHEY and SMNVEV (reference sequence). This CDR3 contains 16 residues. V lost 7 bases and J lost 5; bases outside the gene matches: 13. CDR3 DNA sequence: TGTGCCAGCAACAGCTTAAGAGCGGGAGGGCTGGAGACCCAGTACTTC. Translation: CASNSLRAGGLETQYF.

This clonotype was observed a few times. The chain links TRBV29-1 to TRBJ2-2; perhaps TRBD1 as D (5 bases). The V and J ends lost 6 bases and 6 bases respectively, with 14 bases between them. The CDR3 consists of 13 residues. Looked up from germline, CDR1 is SQVTM and CDR2 is ANQGSEA. DNA for the CDR3: TGCAGCGTGGGTCAGGGAAGCCCCGGGGAGCTGTTTTTT. It is translated as CSVGQGSPGELFF.

V is TRBV10-2 and J is TRBJ2-7, with 9 bases identical to TRBD1. From germline, CDR1 is WSHSY and CDR2 SAAADI. Trimming cost V 6 bases and J 2 bases; bases outside gene matches: 11. The CDR3 extends over 16 amino acids. CDR3 sequence: CASSSGTGTPAYEQYF. CDR3 DNA: TGCGCCAGCAGCTCCGGGACAGGGACCCCCGCCTACGAGCAGTACTTC.

The V and J genes are TRBV6-5 and TRBJ1-1; unclear D gene. The germline V and J ends were trimmed by 2 bases and 1 base, with 8 bases remaining between them. Germline CDR1 MNHEY, CDR2 SVGAGI. CDR3 length: 14 residues. Here the CDR3 DNA reads TGTGCCAGCAGTTACGAGGCGGGGAACACTGAAGCTTTCTTT. Its protein is CASSYEAGNTEAFF.

This clonotype was counted at least ten times. The chain uses TRBV5-1 and TRBJ2-2; TRBD1 aligns across 9 bases. Germline CDR1 is SGHRS and CDR2 is YFSETQ. V dropped 4 bases and J dropped 6; count of bases not matched to a gene: 7. The CDR3 extends over 15 amino acids. This CDR3 is CASSPGQGFPGELFF. As DNA, the CDR3 is TGCGCCAGCAGCCCGGGACAGGGTTTCCCCGGGGAGCTGTTTTTT.

The chain links TRBV18 to TRBJ2-3, with D perhaps matching TRBD2 (6 bases). The CDR3 covers 18 residues. The V end lost 4 bases, the J end lost 4 bases, and 24 bases lay between the germline ends. Germline V gene lookup returns CDR1 KGHSH and CDR2 LQKENI. CDR3 residues: CASSRSLAGSFVADTQYF. The CDR3 DNA reads as TGTGCCAGCTCACGTTCCCTCGCGGGATCGTTCGTCGCAGATACGCAGTATTTT.

Ten or more counts support this clonotype. The CDR3 protein is CASEAEEYSGANVLTF. In DNA, the CDR3 is TGTGCCAGCGAGGCTGAGGAATACTCTGGGGCCAACGTCCTGACTTTC. This sequence joins TRBV7-2 and TRBJ2-6; D unresolved. The CDR3 is 16 amino acids. Trimming took 8 bases from V and 0 from J, leaving 14 bases between them. Germline V lookup: CDR1 SGHTA, CDR2 FQGNSA.

This clonotype was seen many times. The J gene is TRBJ2-3, the V gene TRBV7-3; 12 bases are shared with TRBD2. Germline V gives CDR1 SGHTA, CDR2 FQGTGA. Trimming removed 4 bases from V and 3 bases from J; junction bases left unmatched: 5. This CDR3 has 16 residues. CDR3 nucleotide sequence: TGTGCCAGCAGCTCAGGGACTAGCGGGTGGACAGATACGCAGTATTTT. Translating it yields CASSSGTSGWTDTQYF.

This clonotype was seen many times. The CDR3 DNA is TGTGCCAGCTCGGACAGGGTTGACTATGGCTACACCTTC. Amino acid sequence: CASSDRVDYGYTF. The chain recombines TRBV18 with TRBJ1-2; the match to TRBD1 covers 8 bases. CDR1 and CDR2 (germline): KGHSH, LQKENI. The CDR3 spans 13 residues. J was trimmed by 3 bases and V by 6 bases; bases with no gene match: 3.

The sample holds a few counts of this clonotype. The chain recombines TRBV11-2 with TRBJ2-6, with D perhaps given as TRBD1 or TRBD2 (5 bases each). The germline gives CDR1 SGHAT, CDR2 FQNNGV. V was shortened by 1 base and J by 0 bases, with 19 bases between the two germline ends. CDR3 length equals 20 residues. CDR3: CASSLALISGASSGANVLTF. The CDR3 DNA reads TGTGCCAGCAGCTTAGCGTTAATATCCGGGGCCAGCTCTGGGGCCAACGTCCTGACTTTC.

This clonotype was recorded many times. The CDR3 protein is CASSLSTGITEAFF. The DNA of the CDR3 is TGTGCCAGCTCACTCTCGACAGGGATCACTGAAGCTTTCTTT. The gene calls are TRBV18 and TRBJ1-1, with 7 nucleotides matching TRBD1. Losses at the gene ends were 4 bases for V and 4 bases for J; bases not matched to a gene: 6. The CDR3 is 14 amino acids. The germline CDR1 and CDR2 sequences are KGHSH and LQKENI.